The 15 T cell receptor beta chains below come from one sample, sequenced in a study of T cell responses to AZD1222 COVID-19 vaccine (dated by TCRdb to the early 2020s). The method was the immunoSEQ multiplex PCR assay. Imported from immuneACCESS, the table was reduced by TCRdb to in-frame sequences with V and J called. These copies leave out some clones; in studies compared against another copy, an unresolved V gene accounts for under half, and the cause of the remainder is not known. This sample has 150,000 or so clones in its table, and over 90% of those were observed once. Of the sample, more than 0.85% is held by the ten largest clones. This specimen's time point label, per the study, means: baseline before first vaccination. The treatment or condition tag for this specimen amounts to: meningococcal conjugate vaccine given as trial control. The starting material was peripheral blood, obtained on day 0 of MenACWY control vaccination. These receptors all stem from an adult in good health.

The rearrangement joins TRBV19 to TRBJ2-2, with TRBD1 as a possible D gene (6 bases). Germline V gene sequence: CDR1 LNHDA, CDR2 SQIVND (reference sequence). The germline V and J ends were trimmed by 3 bases and 4 bases, with 9 bases remaining between them. The CDR3 is 14 residues long. For the CDR3, the DNA is TGTGCCAGTAGTATGGCAGGGGTCACCGGGGAGCTGTTTTTT. Translation: CASSMAGVTGELFF. The variable domain in full, completed from reference TRBV19 and TRBJ2-2, reads DGGITQSPKYLFRKEGQNVTLSCEQNLNHDAMYWYRQDPGQGLRLIYYSQIVNDFQKGDIAEGYSVSREKKESFPLTVTSAQKNPTAFYLCASSMAGVTGELFFGEGSRLTVL.

The chain is built from TRBV12-3 or TRBV12-4 and TRBJ1-1; the D gene is possibly TRBD1 (6 bases). V was trimmed by 5 bases and J by 5 bases, leaving 12 bases between them. The CDR3 consists of 13 residues. This CDR3 is CASSNTGRTEAFF. The CDR3 DNA reads as TGTGCCAGCAGTAATACAGGGAGGACTGAAGCTTTCTTT.

The chain recombines TRBV5-5 with TRBJ1-3, with 9 bases identical to TRBD1. The CDR3 is 13 residues long. Trimming at V came to 4 bases and at J to 7 bases, leaving 3 bases not matched to a gene. Germline lookup yields CDR1 SGHKS and CDR2 YYEKEE (reference sequence). The CDR3 DNA sequence: TGTGCCAGCAGCACAGGACAGGGGAACACCATATATTTT. It codes for CASSTGQGNTIYF. Looking up the rest from reference TRBV5-5 and TRBJ1-3 gives the full variable domain: DAGVTQSPTHLIKTRGQQVTLRCSPISGHKSVSWYQQVLGQGPQFIFQYYEKEERGRGNFPDRFSARQFPNYSSELNVNALLLGDSALYLCASSTGQGNTIYFGEGSWLTVV.

This clone was picked up a small number of times. The J gene is TRBJ1-2, the V gene TRBV6-2 or TRBV6-3; TRBD1 agrees at 9 bases. The CDR3 runs 14 residues. CDR1 is MNHEY, CDR2 SVGEGT, per germline. After removal of 0 bases from V and 4 bases from J, the junction contained 0 bases not matched to a gene. Here the CDR3 DNA reads TGTGCCAGCAGTTACTCGACAGGGGGCTATGGCTACACCTTC. Amino acid sequence: CASSYSTGGYGYTF.

The DNA of the CDR3 is TGCGCCAGCAGCTTGGTGGGTCCGGGTTATAATTCACCCCTCCACTTT. It codes for CASSLVGPGYNSPLHF. The V gene is TRBV5-1, the J gene TRBJ1-6; D is uncertain. Looked up from germline, CDR1 is SGHRS and CDR2 is YFSETQ. The V gene lost 0 bases and the J gene lost 4 bases, with 11 bases spanning the gap. The CDR3 sequence is 16 residues long.

The chain carries TRBV5-6 and TRBJ2-4; possible D gene TRBD1, 5 bases. The CDR3 totals 14 residues. Germline values: CDR1 SGHDT, CDR2 YYEEEE. Trimming shortened V by 2 bases and J by 4 bases, and 10 bases separated the two germline ends. CDR3 sequence reads: CASSFRAGKNIQYF. The CDR3 nucleotides are TGTGCCAGCAGCTTTCGGGCAGGGAAAAACATTCAGTACTTC.

Concerning this clone itself: The identical CDR3 is also encoded by other nucleotide sequences in the sample. The chain is built from TRBV2 and TRBJ1-5; 7 bases match TRBD1. Germline V gene lookup returns CDR1 SNHLY and CDR2 FYNNEI. The CDR3 spans 13 residues. J gave up 1 base and V 7 bases, and 1 base lay outside the gene matches. The CDR3 is CASKGQSNQPQHF. In nucleotides, the CDR3 is TGTGCCAGCAAGGGACAGAGCAATCAGCCCCAGCATTTT.

V and J are TRBV28 and TRBJ2-7, with 7 bases that match TRBD2. The CDR3 loop spans 14 amino acids. Germline V gene sequence: CDR1 MDHEN, CDR2 SYDVKM. Trimming at V came to 4 bases and at J to 5 bases, leaving 8 bases not matched to a gene. CDR3 in amino acids: CASSWGGSVNEQYF. The CDR3 coding sequence is TGTGCCAGCAGTTGGGGCGGGAGTGTAAACGAGCAGTACTTC.

This chain uses TRBV2 with TRBJ1-2; D is ambiguous. The V and J ends lost 2 bases and 5 bases respectively, with 12 bases between them. Germline CDR1 reads SNHLY; CDR2 reads FYNNEI. The CDR3 runs to 14 residues. CDR3 protein: CASSESVAVYGYTF. The CDR3, as DNA: TGTGCCAGCAGTGAATCTGTGGCGGTTTATGGCTACACCTTC.

The chain has TRBV19 and TRBJ1-1, with D possibly being TRBD1 (5 bases). The CDR3 spans 13 residues. From germline, CDR1 is LNHDA and CDR2 SQIVND (reference sequence). The V end lost 3 bases, the J end lost 1 base, and 6 bases lay between the germline ends. CDR3 in DNA: TGTGCCAGTAGTATGACAGCGAACACTGAAGCTTTCTTT. Translating gives CASSMTANTEAFF.

The V and J genes are TRBV10-3 and TRBJ1-1; possibly TRBD1 for D (6 bases). The V end was cut by 4 bases, the J end by 4 bases, with 13 bases between. Germline values: CDR1 ENHRY, CDR2 SYGVKD. The CDR3 totals 14 residues. As DNA, the CDR3 is TGTGCCATCAGTGTACTACTAGGGGGCACTGAAGCTTTCTTT. Amino acids: CAISVLLGGTEAFF.

This clone has only one observation. The V call is TRBV3-1 (or the pseudogene TRBV3-2), the J call TRBJ2-1; tentative D call: TRBD1 (5 bases). Germline V gives CDR1 LGHDT, CDR2 YNNKEL (reference sequence). The CDR3 is 11 amino acids. V dropped 4 bases and J dropped 8 bases, with 6 bases sitting between them. The CDR3 spells CASSPGYEQFF. The CDR3 DNA sequence: TGTGCCAGCAGCCCAGGGTATGAGCAGTTCTTC.

The chain combines TRBV28 with TRBJ2-7; TRBD1 is a possible D gene (5 bases). The germline CDR1 and CDR2 sequences are MDHEN and SYDVKM. This CDR3 spans 14 amino acids. V was cut by 6 bases and J by 0 bases, with 12 bases left in between. The CDR3 DNA reads TGTGCCAGCAGACCTCGAGACAGCTCCTACGAGCAGTACTTC. Translation: CASRPRDSSYEQYF.

This chain uses TRBV19 with TRBJ1-6; D may be TRBD1 (5 bases). The germline V and J ends were trimmed by 6 bases and 10 bases, with 16 bases remaining between them. The CDR3 loop spans 14 amino acids. CDR1 and CDR2 (germline): LNHDA, SQIVND (reference sequence). The CDR3 nucleotides are TGTGCCAGTAGCCCTTTGGGGGGTCGATCACCCCTCCACTTT. Protein product: CASSPLGGRSPLHF.

The chain is built from TRBV29-1 and TRBJ2-1, with 9 bases aligning to TRBD2. With V trimmed by 2 bases and J by 7 bases, 6 bases remained unmatched. Germline V gene data show CDR1 as SQVTM and CDR2 as ANQGSEA. The CDR3 is 14 amino acids. The DNA of the CDR3 is TGCAGCGTTGAACGCGGGAGCGGGGGGAATGAGCAGTTCTTC. Protein sequence: CSVERGSGGNEQFF.